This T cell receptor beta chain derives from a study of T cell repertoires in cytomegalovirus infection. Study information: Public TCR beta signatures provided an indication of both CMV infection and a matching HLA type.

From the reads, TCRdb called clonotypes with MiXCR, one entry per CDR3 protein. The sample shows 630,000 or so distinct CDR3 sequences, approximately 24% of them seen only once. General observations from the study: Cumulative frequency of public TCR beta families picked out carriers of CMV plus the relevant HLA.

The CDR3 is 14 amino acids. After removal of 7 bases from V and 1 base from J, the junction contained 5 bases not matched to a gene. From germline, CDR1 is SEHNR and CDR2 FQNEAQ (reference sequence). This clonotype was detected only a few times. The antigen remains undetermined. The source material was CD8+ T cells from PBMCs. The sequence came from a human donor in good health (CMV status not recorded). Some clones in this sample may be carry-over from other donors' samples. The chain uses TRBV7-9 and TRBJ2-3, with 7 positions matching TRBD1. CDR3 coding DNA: TGTGCCAGCATCCGAGGGGGCGGCACAGATACGCAGTATTTT. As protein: CASIRGGGTDTQYF.